The 13 T cell receptor beta chains given below trace back to one sample, sequenced in a study of cytomegalovirus exposure and HLA in healthy donors. 60 Vbeta and 13 Jbeta primers were used in PCR. Libraries were prepared by immunoSEQ multiplex PCR; TCRdb keeps only in-frame clonotypes and omits some of them. The table lists 90,000 to 100,000 clones, 80% to 90% of them singletons. Material for sequencing was PBMCs. Receptors originate from a man aged 40-49 years in good health and CMV-seronegative.

The chain combines TRBV5-1 with TRBJ1-1, with D unclear. The V gene's germline CDR1 is SGHRS and CDR2 YFSETQ. The ends were cut back, 4 bases at V and 2 bases at J, with 9 bases in the middle. CDR3 length: 13 residues. CDR3 DNA sequence: TGCGCCAGCAGCCCGGTGTCTAACACTGAAGCTTTCTTT. Residues: CASSPVSNTEAFF.

The J gene is TRBJ2-5, the V gene TRBV7-9; maybe TRBD1 (5 bases). The V gene lost 3 bases and the J gene lost 8 bases, with 7 bases spanning the gap. Germline V gene sequence: CDR1 SEHNR, CDR2 FQNEAQ (reference sequence). This CDR3 is built from 11 residues. The DNA of the CDR3 is TGTGCCAGCAGCTTCGACAGTACCCAGTACTTC. Amino acids: CASSFDSTQYF.

The V and J genes are TRBV7-6 and TRBJ2-1; TRBD2 aligns across 11 bases. V was pared by 6 bases and J by 4 bases, with 8 bases of the junction left unmatched. There are 16 residues in the CDR3. Per germline, CDR1 SGHVS and CDR2 FNYEAQ. In DNA form, the CDR3 reads TGTGCCAGCAGGCGTAGCGGGGGGGCGAAATACAATGAGCAGTTCTTC. As protein: CASRRSGGAKYNEQFF.

This chain uses TRBV27 with TRBJ1-3; D is ambiguous. This CDR3 comprises 13 residues. Germline V gene sequence: CDR1 MNHEY, CDR2 SMNVEV (reference sequence). Trimming stripped 2 bases from V and 3 bases from J, with 5 bases between. DNA for the CDR3: TGTGCCAGCAGTTTACGGTATGGAAACACCATATATTTT. Its protein product is CASSLRYGNTIYF.

The chain joins TRBV7-9 to TRBJ2-3, with a weak D call TRBD2 (5 bases). V gave up 0 bases and J gave up 4 bases, with 5 bases separating them. This CDR3 has 13 amino acids. Germline assignment: CDR1 SEHNR and CDR2 FQNEAQ (reference sequence). CDR3 DNA sequence: TGTGCCAGCAGCTTAGCCGGGGCAGATACGCAGTATTTT. As protein: CASSLAGADTQYF.

The chain is built from TRBV5-1 and TRBJ2-3, with TRBD1 identical over 9 bases. This CDR3 is 17 amino acids long. The V gene's germline CDR1 is SGHRS and CDR2 YFSETQ. Trimming at V came to 3 bases and at J to 4 bases, leaving 12 bases not matched to a gene. The CDR3 DNA reads TGCGCCAGCAGCTGGTCCTCCGGGGACAGGGCTGCAGATACGCAGTATTTT. Its protein product is CASSWSSGDRAADTQYF.

This clone was counted a single time. The V and J genes are TRBV9 and TRBJ2-7, with D hard to call. The CDR3 has 13 amino acids. In germline, CDR1 is SGDLS, CDR2 YYNGEE. Trimming cost V 0 bases and J 4 bases, with 8 bases left between them. CDR3 sequence: CASSVGHEYEQYF. CDR3 nucleotides: TGTGCCAGCAGCGTAGGCCACGAGTACGAGCAGTACTTC. Complete variable domain (other parts from reference TRBV9 and TRBJ2-7): DSGVTQTPKHLITATGQRVTLRCSPRSGDLSVYWYQQSLDQGLQFLIQYYNGEERAKGNILERFSAQQFPDLHSELNLSSLELGDSALYFCASSVGHEYEQYFGPGTRLTVT.

This chain joins TRBV29-1 and TRBJ2-7, with a tentative D call TRBD1 (5 bases). Germline values: CDR1 SQVTM, CDR2 ANQGSEA. The CDR3 spans 12 residues. V dropped 4 bases and J dropped 2 bases, with 9 bases sitting between them. CDR3 DNA sequence: TGCAGCGTTGGTAGCAGGGCCTACGAGCAGTACTTC. This gives the protein CSVGSRAYEQYF.

The genes are TRBV2 and TRBJ1-2; 7 bases line up with TRBD1. CDR3 size: 11 residues. CDR1 and CDR2 (germline): SNHLY, FYNNEI. This CDR3 is CSRTGGSGYTF. CDR3 in DNA: TGTTCGCGGACAGGTGGGAGTGGCTACACCTTC. The variable domain in full, with the rest retrieved from reference TRBV2 and TRBJ1-2, is EPEVTQTPSHQVTQMGQEVILRCVPISNHLYFYWYRQILGQKVEFLVSFYNNEISEKSEIFDDQFSVERPDGSNFTLKIRSTKLEDSAMYFCSRTGGSGYTFGSGTRLTVV.

The rearrangement joins TRBV4-1 to TRBJ2-7; perhaps TRBD1 as D (7 bases). With 2 bases removed from V and 7 bases from J, the gap between germline ends came to 27 bases. CDR1 MGHRA and CDR2 YSYEKL come from the germline V gene. The CDR3 is 18 residues long. The CDR3 nucleotides are TGCGCCAGCAGCCAAAACTCAGGGGGGACAGAGTTACTGCGTGAGCAGTACTTC. This sequence encodes CASSQNSGGTELLREQYF.

CDR3: CASSLPGITEAFF. CDR3 bases: TGTGCCAGCAGCTTGCCCGGGATCACTGAAGCTTTCTTT. This chain links TRBV5-4 with TRBJ1-1; D is undetermined. This CDR3 is built from 13 residues. Trimming stripped 1 base from V and 4 bases from J, with 8 bases between. The germline CDR1 and CDR2 sequences are SGHNT and YYREEE (reference sequence). Drawing the rest from reference TRBV5-4 and TRBJ1-1, the complete variable domain is ETGVTQSPTHLIKTRGQQVTLRCSSQSGHNTVSWYQQALGQGPQFIFQYYREEENGRGNFPPRFSGLQFPNYSSELNVNALELDDSALYLCASSLPGITEAFFGQGTRLTVV.

The chain couples TRBV19 to TRBJ2-3; D may be TRBD1 (6 bases). The CDR3 has 15 residues. V gave up 0 bases and J gave up 4 bases, with 11 bases separating them. Germline V gene data show CDR1 as LNHDA and CDR2 as SQIVND (reference sequence). The CDR3 DNA reads TGTGCCAGTAGTATAGAGGGGGCGGGCTCAGATACGCAGTATTTT. This encodes CASSIEGAGSDTQYF.

The CDR3 spells CASSQEEGSYTEAFF. CDR3 in DNA: TGCGCCAGCAGCCAAGAGGAGGGGTCCTACACTGAAGCTTTCTTT. The chain recombines TRBV4-3 with TRBJ1-1; TRBD1 is a possible D gene (5 bases). The CDR3 runs 15 residues. CDR1 and CDR2 (germline): LGHNA, YSLEER. Trimming took 0 bases from V and 3 from J, leaving 11 bases between them.